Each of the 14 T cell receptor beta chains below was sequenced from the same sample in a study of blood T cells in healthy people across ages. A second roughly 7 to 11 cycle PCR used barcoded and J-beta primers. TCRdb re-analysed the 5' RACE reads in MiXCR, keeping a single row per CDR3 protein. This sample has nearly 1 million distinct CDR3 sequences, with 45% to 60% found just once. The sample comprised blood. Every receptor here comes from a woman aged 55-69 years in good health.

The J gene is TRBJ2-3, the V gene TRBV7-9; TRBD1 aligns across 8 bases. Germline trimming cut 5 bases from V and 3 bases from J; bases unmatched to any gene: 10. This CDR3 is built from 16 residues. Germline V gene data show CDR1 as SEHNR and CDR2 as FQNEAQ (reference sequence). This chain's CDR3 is CASSETAGGDTDTQYF. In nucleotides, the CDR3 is TGTGCCAGCAGCGAAACTGCAGGGGGCGATACAGATACGCAGTATTTT.

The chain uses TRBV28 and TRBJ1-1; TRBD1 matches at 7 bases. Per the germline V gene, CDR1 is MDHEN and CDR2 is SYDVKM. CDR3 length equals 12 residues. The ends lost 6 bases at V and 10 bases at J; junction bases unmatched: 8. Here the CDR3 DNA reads TGTGCCAGCAGCCAACTTAACAGGGGAGCTTTCTTT. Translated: CASSQLNRGAFF.

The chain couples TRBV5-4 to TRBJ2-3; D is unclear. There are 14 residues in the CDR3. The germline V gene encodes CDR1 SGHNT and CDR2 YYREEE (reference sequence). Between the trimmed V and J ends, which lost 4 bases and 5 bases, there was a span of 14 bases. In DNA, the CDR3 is TGTGCCAGCAGCATCGGAAGTAATGTAGATACGCAGTATTTT. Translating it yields CASSIGSNVDTQYF.

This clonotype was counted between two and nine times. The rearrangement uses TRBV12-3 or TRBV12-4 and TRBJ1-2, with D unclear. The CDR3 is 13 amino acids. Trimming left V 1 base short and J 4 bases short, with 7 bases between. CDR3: CASSLEPGYGYTF. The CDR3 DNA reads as TGTGCCAGCAGTTTAGAGCCCGGCTATGGCTACACCTTC.

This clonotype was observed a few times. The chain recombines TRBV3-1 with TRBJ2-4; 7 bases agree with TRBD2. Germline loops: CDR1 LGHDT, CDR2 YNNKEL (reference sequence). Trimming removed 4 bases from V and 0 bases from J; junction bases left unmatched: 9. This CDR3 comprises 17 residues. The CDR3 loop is CASSPKRGDLAKNIQYF. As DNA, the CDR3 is TGTGCCAGCAGCCCAAAGCGGGGAGATTTAGCCAAAAACATTCAGTACTTC.

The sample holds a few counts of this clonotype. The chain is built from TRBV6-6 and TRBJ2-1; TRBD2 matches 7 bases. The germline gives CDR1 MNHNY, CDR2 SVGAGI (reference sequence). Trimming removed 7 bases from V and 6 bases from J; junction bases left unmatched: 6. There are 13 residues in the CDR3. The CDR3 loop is CASTTSAANEQFF. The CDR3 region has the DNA TGTGCCAGCACCACTAGCGCGGCCAATGAGCAGTTCTTC.

The CDR3 loop reads CASSSSLNNEQYF. CDR3 sequence (DNA): TGTGCCAGCAGCTCCTCCCTGAACAATGAGCAGTACTTC. The chain has TRBV11-3 and TRBJ2-7, with D unclear. This CDR3 has 13 residues. Trimming cost V 4 bases and J 7 bases, with 14 bases left between them. Germline loops: CDR1 SGHNT, CDR2 YENEEA.

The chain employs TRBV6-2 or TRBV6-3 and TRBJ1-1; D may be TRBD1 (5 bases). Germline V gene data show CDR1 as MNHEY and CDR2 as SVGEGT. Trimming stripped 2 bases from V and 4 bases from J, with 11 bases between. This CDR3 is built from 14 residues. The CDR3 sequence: CASSYQGWSTEAFF. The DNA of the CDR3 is TGTGCCAGCAGTTACCAGGGTTGGTCCACTGAAGCTTTCTTT.

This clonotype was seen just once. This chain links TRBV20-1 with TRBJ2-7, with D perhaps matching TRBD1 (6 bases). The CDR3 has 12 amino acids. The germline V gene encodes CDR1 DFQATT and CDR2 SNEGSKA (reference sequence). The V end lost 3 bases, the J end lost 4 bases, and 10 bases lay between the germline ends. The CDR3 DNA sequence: TGCAGTGCTAGCGCAACAGGGTACGAGCAGTACTTC. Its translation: CSASATGYEQYF.

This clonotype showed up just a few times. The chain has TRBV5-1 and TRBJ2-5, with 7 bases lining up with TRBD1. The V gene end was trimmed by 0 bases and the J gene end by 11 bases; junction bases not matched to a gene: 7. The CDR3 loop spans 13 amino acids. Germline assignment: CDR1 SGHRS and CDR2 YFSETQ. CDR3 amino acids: CASSLAGQERQYF. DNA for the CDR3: TGCGCCAGCAGCTTGGCCGGACAGGAGAGGCAGTACTTC.

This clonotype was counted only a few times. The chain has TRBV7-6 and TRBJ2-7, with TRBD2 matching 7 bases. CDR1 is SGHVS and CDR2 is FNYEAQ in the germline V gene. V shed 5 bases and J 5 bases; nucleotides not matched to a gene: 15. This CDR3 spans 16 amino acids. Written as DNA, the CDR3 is TGTGCCAGCAGCGTTACTAGCGCTATACCAATCGACGAGCAGTACTTC. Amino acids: CASSVTSAIPIDEQYF.

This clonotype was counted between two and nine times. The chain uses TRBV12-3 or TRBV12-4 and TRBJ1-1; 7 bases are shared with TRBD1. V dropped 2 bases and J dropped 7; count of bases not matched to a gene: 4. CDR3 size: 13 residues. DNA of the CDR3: TGTGCCAGCAGTTTAAGGGGGCGCGGTGAAGCTTTCTTT. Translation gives CASSLRGRGEAFF.

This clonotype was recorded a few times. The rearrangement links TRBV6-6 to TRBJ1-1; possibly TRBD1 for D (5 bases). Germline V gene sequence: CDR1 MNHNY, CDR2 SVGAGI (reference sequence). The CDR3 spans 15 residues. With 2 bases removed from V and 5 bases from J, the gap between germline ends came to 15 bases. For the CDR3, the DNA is TGTGCCAGCAGTTACACCGGGGGTTTGGATACTGAAGCTTTCTTT. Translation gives CASSYTGGLDTEAFF.

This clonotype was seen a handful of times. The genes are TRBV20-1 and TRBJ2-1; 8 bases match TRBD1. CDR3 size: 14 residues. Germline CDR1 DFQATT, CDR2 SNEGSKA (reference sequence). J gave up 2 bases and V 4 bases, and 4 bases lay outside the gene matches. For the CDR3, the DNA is TGCAGTGCTATTACAGGGGGGACCTACAATGAGCAGTTCTTC. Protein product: CSAITGGTYNEQFF.